Listed here is a single T cell receptor (beta chain). Its antigen is still unknown. No per-base quality is available; no much larger clone lies one base away. The intended sense of this specimen's time point label: roughly 2 years on ibrutinib. For TCR beta library preparation, roughly 2 micrograms of genomic DNA were extracted from the cryopreserved PBMCs. Longitudinal blood samples from CLL patients receiving ibrutinib monotherapy were subjected to high-throughput TCR beta sequencing. The patients were enrolled in a single-center, open-label phase 2 trial of ibrutinib monotherapy. The data were taken from a study of cytotoxic CD8 clonotypes in ibrutinib-treated CLL (TCRdb year 2021). Broadly, across the study: The cohort included about 15 treatment-naive and some twelve relapsed/refractory patients; about 18 were IGHV unmutated. Partial responses were observed in approximately 24 patients and complete responses in 2; after a median follow-up of about 69 months, remission was maintained in around 14 patients and progression was observed in approximately twelve. Response samples were obtained after a median of around 11 months of treatment, with a range of about 6 to 36 months. An average of 255,043 productive templates and tens of thousands of productive rearrangements was obtained per sample. Of the approximately 86 participants in the trial, about two dozen had longitudinal samples available. Cryopreserved peripheral blood mononuclear cells were obtained prior to treatment, at the time of response, and at either disease progression or sustained remission. Every remission and progressive disease sample was obtained while ibrutinib was still being received by the patients. Results the study describes overall, beyond this receptor: Baseline clonality was found to be higher than that of age-matched healthy donors and was strongly correlated with circulating CD8+ T-cell counts. Lymph node repertoires were not examined, and the timing of sampling was not matched between patients in sustained remission and those whose disease progressed. Public clonotypes were rare and either shrank or stayed stable during treatment, and the rise in clonality at ibrutinib response reflected expansion of private clonotypes. An increase in clonality was observed at ibrutinib response, with clonality remaining stable during sustained remission and falling back toward baseline at progression.

On a MiSeq, deep resolution sequencing aimed for a depth between 1 in 1 million and 1 in 200,000 T cells, with each clonotype covered 10x on average. The immunoSEQ hsTCRB Kit was used to generate the TCR beta libraries. On the study's bioinformatics: The data were analyzed with ImmunoSEQ Analyzer and ImmunoSEQ Data Assistant, and V, D and J gene assignments followed IMGT definitions. Clonality, which ranges from 0 to 1, was calculated as one minus the normalized Shannon entropy of productive rearrangement frequencies. Public clonotype analysis was restricted to overrepresented clonotypes comprising at least 0.05% of each patient's repertoire. Roughly 13 age-matched healthy donor repertoires from immuneACCESS were used as controls for clonality. In TCRdb, the immuneACCESS table is reduced to in-frame sequences with V and J assigned. These tables do not hold every clone; where another copy was compared, an unresolved V gene accounts for under half, and the others remain unexplained. The V and J calls and clone size are taken from that table; D and trimming were inferred from the DNA. Present in this sample are 75,000 to 90,000 clones, approximately 87% of which were seen just once. The ten largest clones capture around 37% of the sample.

V has 4 bases trimmed and J has 15 bases trimmed; junction bases matching no gene number 8. From the germline V gene, CDR1 is SQVTM and CDR2 is ANQGSEA. From cysteine to phenylalanine, the CDR3 is 12 amino acids long. The DNA shown is the 36-base CDR3, in frame from base 1. The starting material was PBMCs, obtained after 24 months of ibrutinib treatment. The chain is made from TRBV29-1 and TRBJ2-1, with 11 middle bases fitting TRBD2. The receptor was derived from a human donor with chronic lymphocytic leukemia. CDR3 sequence: CSVGGTSGELFF. The sequenced DNA is TGCAGCGTTGGCGGGACTAGCGGAGAGTTGTTCTTC.